The following is a T cell receptor beta chain sequence with its context. V shed 3 bases, J shed 2 bases, and the junction held 4 bases outside the gene matches. CDR3 length: 14 amino acids. CDR1 and CDR2 from the germline V gene are SGHRS and YFSETQ. TCRdb ran MiXCR on the RT-PCR reads and lists one entry per CDR3 protein. The sample yields about 680,000 distinct CDR3 sequences, 14% seen once. V gene TRBV5-1 combines with J gene TRBJ2-5, with 7 bases aligning to TRBD2. Material: memory CD4+ T cells from blood. This TCR was sampled from a female donor in good health, serving as a healthy control. The CDR3 here is CASSSGTIQETQYF. The CDR3 coding sequence is TGCGCCAGCAGCTCCGGGACTATACAAGAGACCCAGTACTTC.